This record looks at one T cell receptor (beta chain) sequence and its context. The target antigen is unknown. This sample stems from a study of cytomegalovirus exposure and HLA in healthy donors. V shed 10 bases and J shed 0 bases, with 10 bases lying between them. The CDR3 is 13 amino acids. From germline, CDR1 is MNHEY and CDR2 SMNVEV (reference sequence). PCR was performed using 60 Vbeta and 13 Jbeta primers. The data were produced by immunoSEQ multiplex PCR, yet TCRdb's version contains in-frame clones alone and is incomplete. The sample lists fewer than 140,000 clones, roughly four fifths seen once, with roughly 1.5% in the top ten. The study's findings and limits: Earlier analysis yielded a pattern in which most TCR beta V segments were productive about 90% or about 30% of the time.

The chain is built from TRBV27 and TRBJ2-4, with D possibly being TRBD2 (6 bases). Sequenced sample: PBMCs. The clonotype comes from a man aged 50 or older in good health and CMV-seronegative. The DNA for the CDR3 is TGTGCCACAAGGGAGGTAGCCAAAAACATTCAGTACTTC. Amino acids: CATREVAKNIQYF.